Following are 23 T cell receptor beta chains from one sample sequenced in a study of blood T cells in healthy people across ages. Then a second PCR, running roughly 6 to 12 cycles, was carried out with a sample-barcoded 5' primer and a J-beta primer mix. TCRdb processed the 5' RACE reads anew with MiXCR; each CDR3 protein has one entry. The table includes under 800,000 distinct CDR3 sequences, roughly 41% detected once. Sequenced sample: blood. Source of these receptors: a woman aged 60-75 years in good health.

The rearrangement links TRBV20-1 to TRBJ2-3, with no clear D. The ends were cut back, 3 bases at V and 5 bases at J, with 9 bases in the middle. The CDR3 loop spans 12 amino acids. CDR1 and CDR2 from the germline V gene are DFQATT and SNEGSKA (reference sequence). This chain's CDR3 is CSARIHQDTQYF. CDR3 bases: TGCAGTGCTAGGATCCATCAAGATACGCAGTATTTT.

The chain employs TRBV19 and TRBJ1-4; 7 nucleotides agree with TRBD1. This CDR3 is built from 15 residues. J lost 0 bases, V lost 4 bases, and 2 bases had no gene match. Per the germline V gene, CDR1 is LNHDA and CDR2 is SQIVND (reference sequence). CDR3 region: CASSTGQATNEKLFF. The CDR3 nucleotides are TGTGCCAGTAGTACCGGACAGGCAACTAATGAAAAACTGTTTTTT.

This clonotype was detected a few times. The chain joins TRBV15 to TRBJ1-5; 7 bases agree with TRBD1. Germline values: CDR1 LNHNV, CDR2 YYDKDF (reference sequence). Germline trimming cut 4 bases from V and 0 bases from J; bases unmatched to any gene: 15. This CDR3 spans 19 amino acids. The CDR3 loop reads CATSTSLGRDSDSNQPQHF. The CDR3, as DNA: TGTGCCACCAGCACCAGTTTAGGCCGGGACAGCGATAGCAATCAGCCCCAGCATTTT. Full variable domain (missing parts from reference TRBV15 and TRBJ1-5): DAMVIQNPRYQVTQFGKPVTLSCSQTLNHNVMYWYQQKSSQAPKLLFHYYDKDFNNEADTPDNFQSRRPNTSFCFLDIRSPGLGDTAMYLCATSTSLGRDSDSNQPQHFGDGTRLSIL.

This clonotype was recorded many times. The chain uses TRBV10-3 and TRBJ2-3; D may match TRBD1 or TRBD2 (5 bases each). Trimming left V 0 bases short and J 0 bases short, with 13 bases between. Germline CDR1 ENHRY, CDR2 SYGVKD. The CDR3 sequence is 17 residues long. CDR3 DNA: TGTGCCATCAGTGAGTCTCCACTAGGGGAAAGCACAGATACGCAGTATTTT. Its translation is CAISESPLGESTDTQYF.

This clonotype occurred many times. This chain uses TRBV7-2 with TRBJ2-3, with D perhaps matching TRBD1 (7 bases). Germline loops: CDR1 SGHTA, CDR2 FQGNSA. The CDR3 has 15 residues. V lost 2 bases to trimming and J lost 5 bases, with 14 bases between them. In DNA form, the CDR3 reads TGTGCCAGCAGCTTAAAGAGACAGGGAGGAGATACGCAGTATTTT. It specifies CASSLKRQGGDTQYF.

This chain links TRBV5-5 with TRBJ1-2; 7 bases are a match to TRBD1. This CDR3 comprises 15 residues. Germline CDR1 SGHKS, CDR2 YYEKEE (reference sequence). The J segment lost 2 bases and the V segment lost 4 bases, leaving 8 bases of the junction unmatched. The CDR3 spells CASSTTGYDNYGYTF. For the CDR3, the DNA is TGTGCCAGCAGCACGACAGGGTACGACAACTATGGCTACACCTTC.

The V call is TRBV29-1, the J call TRBJ2-7; 8 nucleotides agree with TRBD1. Matching the DNA end better, TRBJ2-5 makes the J call doubtful. Germline V gene sequence: CDR1 SQVTM, CDR2 ANQGSEA. The CDR3 is 14 residues long. CDR3 loop: CSVEDGQGRETQYF. DNA of the CDR3: TGCAGCGTTGAAGATGGACAGGGAAGAGAGACCCAGTACTTC.

The V call is TRBV11-2, the J call TRBJ2-7; D is unresolved. V lost 2 bases and J lost 2, with 10 bases in between. Germline CDR1 is SGHAT and CDR2 is FQNNGV. The CDR3 is 14 amino acids. The CDR3 region has the DNA TGTGCCAGCAGCTTAAGTAAGGCTACCTACGAGCAGTACTTC. Translating it yields CASSLSKATYEQYF.

The rearrangement uses TRBV10-3 and TRBJ1-2; TRBD1 is a possible D gene (5 bases). CDR3 length: 15 residues. CDR1 is ENHRY and CDR2 is SYGVKD in the germline V gene. V lost 3 bases and J 4 bases, leaving 15 bases between the germline ends. CDR3 nucleotides: TGTGCCATCAGTGAAAAGAGGGACCGCCTCTATGGCTACACCTTC. Its translation: CAISEKRDRLYGYTF.

This sequence joins TRBV7-9 and TRBJ1-1; tentatively, D is TRBD1 (5 bases). CDR1 SEHNR and CDR2 FQNEAQ come from the germline V gene (reference sequence). The V and J ends lost 10 bases and 3 bases respectively, with 9 bases between them. The CDR3 contains 11 residues. CDR3 nucleotides: TGTGCCATAGACAGAGACACTGAAGCTTTCTTT. Its protein product is CAIDRDTEAFF.

This chain uses TRBV3-1 with TRBJ2-2; a possible D gene is TRBD2 (6 bases). V was cut by 3 bases and J by 8 bases, with 13 bases left in between. Germline values: CDR1 LGHDT, CDR2 YNNKEL (reference sequence). This CDR3 contains 14 residues. This CDR3 reads CASSHLTSRGELFF. In DNA, the CDR3 is TGTGCCAGCAGCCACCTGACTAGTCGAGGGGAGCTGTTTTTT.

This chain connects TRBV5-4 to TRBJ1-1; unclear D gene. Trimming removed 2 bases at V and 7 bases at J, with 12 bases between. Germline values: CDR1 SGHNT, CDR2 YYREEE (reference sequence). The CDR3 consists of 13 residues. DNA of the CDR3: TGTGCCAGCAGCTTAAACTCGCAGATTGAAGCTTTCTTT. Its translation is CASSLNSQIEAFF.

J is TRBJ2-5 and V is TRBV12-3 or TRBV12-4; 7 bases are a match to TRBD1. The CDR3 length is 14 residues. V gave up 2 bases and J gave up 3 bases; unmatched junction bases: 3. For the CDR3, the DNA is TGTGCCAGCAGTTTACAACAGGGGAAAGAGACCCAGTACTTC. It translates to CASSLQQGKETQYF.

This chain connects TRBV18 to TRBJ1-2; 8 bases line up with TRBD1. J lost 2 bases, V lost 5 bases, and 7 bases had no gene match. The germline CDR1 and CDR2 sequences are KGHSH and LQKENI. The CDR3 runs 15 residues. The CDR3 nucleotides are TGTGCCAGCTCATCACAGGGGGGGTTCAACTATGGCTACACCTTC. Protein product: CASSSQGGFNYGYTF.

V usage is TRBV6-2 or TRBV6-3 and J usage is TRBJ2-2; the match to TRBD2 covers 9 bases. CDR3 length: 16 residues. The ends lost 4 bases at V and 5 bases at J; junction bases unmatched: 8. CDR1 and CDR2 (germline): MNHEY, SVGEGT. The CDR3 sequence is CASSSASGVSTGELFF. In nucleotides, the CDR3 is TGTGCCAGCAGTTCTGCTAGCGGGGTCTCGACCGGGGAGCTGTTTTTT.

V is TRBV7-9 and J is TRBJ2-5, with D perhaps TRBD1 (6 bases). Germline-derived CDR1 and CDR2 are SEHNR and FQNEAQ (reference sequence). This CDR3 comprises 14 residues. The V end lost 5 bases, the J end lost 5 bases, and 15 bases lay between the germline ends. The CDR3 loop is CASSDTGLRETQYF. In DNA, the CDR3 is TGTGCCAGCAGCGATACAGGGTTGCGGGAGACCCAGTACTTC. The full variable domain, rest sourced from reference TRBV7-9 and TRBJ2-5, is DTGVSQNPRHKITKRGQNVTFRCDPISEHNRLYWYRQTLGQGPEFLTYFQNEAQLEKSRLLSDRFSAERPKGSFSTLEIQRTEQGDSAMYLCASSDTGLRETQYFGPGTRLLVL.

A note on this clonotype: Its ends do not fully match the called genes, so a read error is possible. V gene TRBV7-9 combines with J gene TRBJ1-6, with no clear D. Germline V gene sequence: CDR1 SEHNR, CDR2 FQNEAQ (reference sequence). This CDR3 has 15 residues. For the CDR3, the DNA is TGTGCCAGCAGCCGCGGGCCCTGGGGAGATTCACCCCCCCACTTT. It codes for CASSRGPWGDSPPHF.

The chain is built from TRBV5-1 and TRBJ2-1, with D perhaps matching TRBD2 (6 bases). V gave up 4 bases and J gave up 3 bases, with 20 bases separating them. The germline V gene encodes CDR1 SGHRS and CDR2 YFSETQ. The CDR3 is made up of 17 amino acids. CDR3 loop: CASSQFSGSGYYNEQFF. In DNA, the CDR3 is TGCGCCAGCAGCCAGTTCTCGGGAAGCGGGTACTACAATGAGCAGTTCTTC.

This clonotype came up a few times. The chain joins TRBV6-6 to TRBJ2-1; D uncertain. Per the germline V gene, CDR1 is MNHNY and CDR2 is SVGAGI (reference sequence). V lost 1 base to trimming and J lost 4 bases, with 5 bases between them. The CDR3 totals 13 residues. The CDR3 protein is CASSYFSYNEQFF. DNA for the CDR3: TGTGCCAGCAGTTACTTTTCTTACAATGAGCAGTTCTTC.

This clonotype was found a few times. The chain combines TRBV12-3 or TRBV12-4 with TRBJ2-3, with 8 bases identical to TRBD2. J lost 0 bases, V lost 3 bases, and 2 bases had no gene match. This CDR3 contains 15 residues. The CDR3 DNA follows: TGTGCCAGCAGTTTCGCTAGCGGGAGCACAGATACGCAGTATTTT. This translates into CASSFASGSTDTQYF.

Concerning this clonotype itself: A read error may produce the germline difference seen at one junction end. This chain uses TRBV7-2 with TRBJ1-1, with D hard to call. The V gene's germline CDR1 is SGHTA and CDR2 FQGNSA. The CDR3 length is 16 residues. CDR3 in amino acids: CASSLFVGVMNTEAFF. For the CDR3, the DNA is TGCGCCAGCAGCTTATTTGTCGGGGTTATGAACACTGAAGCTTTCTTT. The full variable domain, completed using reference TRBV7-2 and TRBJ1-1, is GAGVSQSPSNKVTEKGKDVELRCDPISGHTALYWYRQSLGQGLEFLIYFQGNSAPDKSGLPSDRFSAERTGGSVSTLTIQRTQQEDSAVYLCASSLFVGVMNTEAFFGQGTRLTVV.

Ten or more counts support this clonotype. The chain links TRBV20-1 to TRBJ2-5; weak D call: TRBD2 (7 bases). Trimming shortened V by 0 bases and J by 4 bases, and 15 bases separated the two germline ends. From germline, CDR1 is DFQATT and CDR2 SNEGSKA (reference sequence). This CDR3 has 15 amino acids. CDR3 coding DNA: TGCAGTGCTAGAGATCGGGGGGCTACCGGAGAGACCCAGTACTTC. This encodes CSARDRGATGETQYF.

This rearrangement joins TRBV12-3 or TRBV12-4 to TRBJ1-2; a possible D gene is TRBD1 (5 bases). V lost 1 base to trimming and J lost 6 bases, with 12 bases between them. The CDR3 length is 14 residues. This CDR3 is CASSLGRGENGYTF. CDR3 DNA: TGTGCCAGCAGTTTAGGGCGGGGGGAGAATGGCTACACCTTC.